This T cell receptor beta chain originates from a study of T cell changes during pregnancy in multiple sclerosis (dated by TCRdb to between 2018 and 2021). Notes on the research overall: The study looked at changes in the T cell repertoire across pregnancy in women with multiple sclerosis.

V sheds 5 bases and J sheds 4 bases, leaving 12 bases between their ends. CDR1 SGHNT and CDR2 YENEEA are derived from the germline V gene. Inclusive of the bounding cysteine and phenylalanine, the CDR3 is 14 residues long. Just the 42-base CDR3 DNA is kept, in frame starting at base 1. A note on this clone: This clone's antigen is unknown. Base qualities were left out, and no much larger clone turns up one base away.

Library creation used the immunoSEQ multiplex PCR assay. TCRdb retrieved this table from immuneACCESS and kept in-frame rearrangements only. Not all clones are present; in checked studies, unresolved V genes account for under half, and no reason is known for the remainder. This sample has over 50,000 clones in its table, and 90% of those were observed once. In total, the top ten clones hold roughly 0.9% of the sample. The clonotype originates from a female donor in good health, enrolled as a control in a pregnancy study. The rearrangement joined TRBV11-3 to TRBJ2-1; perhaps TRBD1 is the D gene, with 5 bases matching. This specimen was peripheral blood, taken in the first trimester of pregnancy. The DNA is TGTGCCAGCAGCCACACAGGATCTTACAATGAGCAGTTCTTC. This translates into CASSHTGSYNEQFF.